This T cell receptor beta chain was captured by sequencing in a study of CD8+ T cells in alopecia areata. At the level of the study: Those treated were given oral tofacitinib at 5 to 10 mg twice daily.

Sorting of PBMCs yielded the CD4+ and CD8+ T cells. The CDR3 extends over 13 amino acids. CDR1 MNHEY and CDR2 SMNVEV come from the germline V gene (reference sequence). V shed 3 bases and J shed 4 bases, with 10 bases lying between them. Whole-study findings and limits: Lesional tissue from the scalp (especially in alopecia totalis/universalis) showed higher clonality than normal scalp.

Of note for this clone: The antigen is not known. Additional DNA sequences in this sample encode the identical CDR3.

The authors extracted RNA and reverse transcribed it into cDNA as the sequencing template. Here immunoSEQ multiplex PCR was the method, and the copy in TCRdb shows in-frame clones only, minus some. The table has some 130,000 clones, approximately 49% seen once; the top ten hold approximately 18%. This sequence was found in a human donor with alopecia areata. The chain recombines TRBV27 with TRBJ2-7; no clear D gene. Sequencing was performed on CD8+ T cells sorted from blood, taken at week 0. The DNA for the CDR3 is TGTGCCAGCAGTTTTTACGGCAGTTACGAGCAGTACTTC. Amino acid sequence: CASSFYGSYEQYF.